This TCR beta chain was sequenced for a study of OX40 agonist ivuxolimab in advanced cancers. The CDR3 runs 13 residues. The germline CDR1 and CDR2 sequences are MNHNY and SVGAGI (reference sequence). V was shortened by 4 bases and J by 5 bases, with 9 bases between the two germline ends. Sequencing used immunoSEQ multiplex PCR; TCRdb keeps in-frame clones, though not all of them. Counted here are 70,000 or so clones, roughly 87% occurring once; the ten biggest clones make up about 1.3%. This receptor was identified in an adult with an advanced solid tumor such as melanoma, head and neck, liver or kidney cancer. Sequencing used CD4+ or CD8+ T cells sorted from blood, obtained in a trial of the OX40 agonist ivuxolimab. The V gene is TRBV6-6, the J gene TRBJ1-5; no reliable D call. CDR3 sequence (DNA): TGTGCCAGCAGTTTTCAGGACGATCAGCCCCAGCATTTT. Amino acids: CASSFQDDQPQHF.